This record covers a single T cell receptor beta chain. This entry is derived from a study of blood T cell repertoires in COVID-19. The CDR3 runs to 15 residues. Trimming stripped 0 bases from V and 2 bases from J, with 12 bases between. Germline V gene lookup returns CDR1 SGHRS and CDR2 YFSETQ. Per the study methods: Reference gene primer amplification in the assay estimated nucleated cell counts. The data were produced by immunoSEQ multiplex PCR, yet TCRdb's version contains in-frame clones alone and is incomplete. The V and J calls and the clone size are those of that table, but D and trimming were determined from the DNA. Seen here are approximately 260,000 clones, approximately 91% observed once, and the top ten hold about 2.1%.

The source material was peripheral blood. The chain links TRBV5-1 to TRBJ2-7; D possibly corresponds to TRBD1 (7 bases). This TCR was sampled from a woman aged 40 to 50 who had recovered from COVID-19. The DNA for the CDR3 is TGCGCCAGCAGCTTGGTCAGGGGGGTGGCCTACGAGCAGTACTTC. This sequence encodes CASSLVRGVAYEQYF.